The 29 T cell receptor beta chains in this list originate from one sample, sequenced in a study of shared clonotypes between healthy human individuals. Using immunoSEQ multiplex PCR, the repertoire was profiled, and TCRdb retains in-frame clones only, with some absent. Among 1,500,000 or so clones listed, around 95% were seen once. The sequencing sample was made of naive CD4+ T cells sorted from blood. Subset: CD45RA+ positively selected. These receptors all stem from a man aged 25-40 years in good health.

The chain is built from TRBV5-4 and TRBJ1-1; maybe TRBD1 (5 bases). This CDR3 contains 15 residues. Per the germline V gene, CDR1 is SGHNT and CDR2 is YYREEE (reference sequence). V lost 2 bases and J 1 base, leaving 12 bases between the germline ends. In DNA form, the CDR3 reads TGTGCCAGCAGCTTCCTCAGACAGACGAACACTGAAGCTTTCTTT. Its translation: CASSFLRQTNTEAFF.

V is TRBV7-9 and J is TRBJ1-4, with D unclear. The CDR3 is 14 residues long. Germline CDR1 SEHNR, CDR2 FQNEAQ (reference sequence). Trimming removed 11 bases from V and 0 bases from J, with 13 bases in between. CDR3 sequence: CASLELATNEKLFF. CDR3 sequence (DNA): TGTGCCTCCCTTGAGCTTGCAACTAATGAAAAACTGTTTTTT.

Comments on this clone: Other DNA sequences from this sample encode an identical CDR3 as well. The V call is TRBV5-6, the J call TRBJ2-3, with 11 nucleotides matching TRBD2. V dropped 1 base and J dropped 3; count of bases not matched to a gene: 1. Looked up from germline, CDR1 is SGHDT and CDR2 is YYEEEE. The length of the CDR3 is 15 residues. The CDR3 region has the DNA TGTGCCAGCAGCTTGCGGACTAGCGGGACAGATACGCAGTATTTT. Protein sequence: CASSLRTSGTDTQYF.

The CDR3, as DNA: TGTGCCAGTAGTAGTTGGACAGGGCCCTACGAGCAGTACTTC. Translating it yields CASSSWTGPYEQYF. The V call is TRBV28, the J call TRBJ2-7, with 8 bases that match TRBD1. Germline lookup yields CDR1 MDHEN and CDR2 SYDVKM. The CDR3 loop spans 14 amino acids. V shed 9 bases and J 2 bases; nucleotides not matched to a gene: 9.

The J gene is TRBJ2-1, the V gene TRBV11-2, with D hard to call. The ends were cut back, 0 bases at V and 5 bases at J, with 11 bases in the middle. This CDR3 region has 15 residues. Germline CDR1 and CDR2: SGHAT and FQNNGV. Here the CDR3 reads CASSLDNGPHNEQFF. The CDR3 DNA sequence: TGTGCCAGCAGCTTAGACAACGGACCCCACAATGAGCAGTTCTTC.

The chain employs TRBV18 and TRBJ1-1; D is unclear. This CDR3 region has 15 residues. Germline values: CDR1 KGHSH, CDR2 LQKENI. Trimming removed 4 bases from V and 3 bases from J, with 15 bases in between. DNA for the CDR3: TGTGCCAGCTCACTCCGACCGGGCAGTGACACTGAAGCTTTCTTT. The encoded protein is CASSLRPGSDTEAFF.

Concerning this clone: Within the sample, other DNA sequences also encode this same CDR3. The chain employs TRBV10-1 and TRBJ2-1, with 12 bases that match TRBD2. The junction had 1 base not matched to a gene; V was cut back by 3 bases and J by 4 bases. Germline V CDR1 and CDR2: WNHNN, SYGVQD (reference sequence). The CDR3 contains 15 residues. The CDR3 DNA is TGCGCCAGCAGTGAAGGACTAGCGGGGTACAATGAGCAGTTCTTC. Translation: CASSEGLAGYNEQFF.

The chain couples TRBV15 to TRBJ2-2; D gene unclear. The V end lost 0 bases, the J end lost 8 bases, and 13 bases lay between the germline ends. The CDR3 consists of 15 residues. Germline-derived CDR1 and CDR2 are LNHNV and YYDKDF (reference sequence). This CDR3 reads CATSRDSGLSGELFF. The DNA of the CDR3 is TGTGCCACCAGCAGAGATTCTGGCCTTTCGGGGGAGCTGTTTTTT.

The genes are TRBV29-1 and TRBJ2-5, with TRBD2 as a possible D gene (6 bases). V was trimmed by 8 bases and J by 5 bases, leaving 6 bases between them. Germline V lookup: CDR1 SQVTM, CDR2 ANQGSEA. The CDR3 totals 9 residues. The CDR3 nucleotides read TGCAGCACTAGCGAGACCCAGTACTTC. Protein sequence: CSTSETQYF.

About this clone: This sample also contains other DNA sequences that code for the same CDR3. The rearrangement joins TRBV10-1 to TRBJ2-3; D not resolved. CDR3 length: 12 amino acids. The germline V and J ends were trimmed by 0 bases and 5 bases, with 3 bases remaining between them. Germline lookup yields CDR1 WNHNN and CDR2 SYGVQD (reference sequence). CDR3 in amino acids: CASSESGDTQYF. Here the CDR3 DNA reads TGCGCCAGCAGTGAGTCAGGAGATACGCAGTATTTT.

This clone was detected only once. This chain connects TRBV6-5 to TRBJ1-2, with D possibly TRBD1 on 6 matching bases. V was cut by 4 bases and J by 3 bases, with 15 bases left in between. Looked up from germline, CDR1 is MNHEY and CDR2 is SVGAGI. This CDR3 contains 15 residues. The CDR3 here is CASSLGGKGYYGYTF. The CDR3 coding sequence is TGTGCCAGCAGTTTAGGGGGGAAGGGCTACTATGGCTACACCTTC.

V usage is TRBV4-2 and J usage is TRBJ2-1; 7 positions match TRBD2. V gave up 7 bases and J gave up 14 bases; unmatched junction bases: 11. CDR3 length equals 12 residues. CDR1 and CDR2 from the germline V gene are LGHNA and YNFKEQ. CDR3: CASTASGEVEFF. DNA of the CDR3: TGTGCCAGCACCGCCAGCGGGGAGGTCGAGTTCTTC.

The chain is built from TRBV2 and TRBJ1-1, with a weak D call TRBD1 (5 bases). V was pared by 5 bases and J by 1 base, with 14 bases between. This CDR3 contains 15 residues. Germline V gives CDR1 SNHLY, CDR2 FYNNEI. CDR3 DNA: TGTGCCAGCAGTCCGCTTGGGACGGAGAACACTGAAGCTTTCTTT. Its translation: CASSPLGTENTEAFF.

The V gene is TRBV5-1, the J gene TRBJ1-1; no firm D call. V was pared by 5 bases and J by 5 bases, with 22 bases between. This CDR3 comprises 16 residues. Per germline, CDR1 SGHRS and CDR2 YFSETQ. The CDR3 spells CASSSSRGFAGTEAFF. CDR3 nucleotide sequence: TGCGCCAGCAGTTCCAGTCGGGGTTTCGCGGGGACTGAAGCTTTCTTT. The entire variable domain, with the rest obtained from reference TRBV5-1 and TRBJ1-1, is as follows: KAGVTQTPRYLIKTRGQQVTLSCSPISGHRSVSWYQQTPGQGLQFLFEYFSETQRNKGNFPGRFSGRQFSNSRSEMNVSTLELGDSALYLCASSSSRGFAGTEAFFGQGTRLTVV.

CDR3 nucleotide sequence: TGTGCCAGCAGCTTAGCGCTCGCTAGCGGGAGGCAACCTAGCACAGATACGCAGTATTTT. Its protein is CASSLALASGRQPSTDTQYF. The chain couples TRBV7-6 to TRBJ2-3; 11 bases map to TRBD2. Germline V gives CDR1 SGHVS, CDR2 FNYEAQ. This CDR3 has 20 residues. Losses at the gene ends were 0 bases for V and 0 bases for J; bases not matched to a gene: 11.

A remark on this clone: Other DNA sequences in this sample translate to the same CDR3. The V call is TRBV9, the J call TRBJ2-3; D is unclear. The CDR3 has 12 residues. Trimming removed 2 bases at V and 3 bases at J, with 4 bases between. Germline V gene data show CDR1 as SGDLS and CDR2 as YYNGEE. The CDR3 reads CASSVGTDTQYF. The CDR3 coding sequence is TGTGCCAGCAGCGTTGGGACAGATACGCAGTATTTT.

This clone was counted once. The CDR3 DNA is TGTGCCAGCAGTCCCTGGACTAGCGGGACCTACGAGCAGTACTTC. Its translation is CASSPWTSGTYEQYF. The chain joins TRBV28 to TRBJ2-7; TRBD2 matches 12 bases. The germline CDR1 and CDR2 sequences are MDHEN and SYDVKM. Trimming at V came to 5 bases and at J to 2 bases, leaving 4 bases not matched to a gene. The length of the CDR3 is 15 residues.

The gene calls are TRBV5-6 and TRBJ2-1; 10 nucleotides match TRBD1. V shed 2 bases, J shed 3 bases, and the junction held 5 bases outside the gene matches. Germline CDR1 is SGHDT and CDR2 is YYEEEE. This CDR3 spans 16 amino acids. In nucleotides, the CDR3 is TGTGCCAGCAGCTTACGACAGGGGGCGTTCTACAATGAGCAGTTCTTC. This sequence encodes CASSLRQGAFYNEQFF.

The V and J genes are TRBV5-1 and TRBJ2-1; unclear D gene. The germline V and J ends were trimmed by 4 bases and 5 bases, with 13 bases remaining between them. This CDR3 contains 14 residues. Germline V gives CDR1 SGHRS, CDR2 YFSETQ. As DNA, the CDR3 is TGCGCCAGCAGCAATCAGGCTCAAGACAATGAGCAGTTCTTC. Translation: CASSNQAQDNEQFF.

The gene calls are TRBV28 and TRBJ2-3, with D possibly matching TRBD1 (6 bases). Looked up from germline, CDR1 is MDHEN and CDR2 is SYDVKM. Trimming left V 5 bases short and J 3 bases short, with 15 bases between. There are 15 residues in the CDR3. CDR3: CASSPDRRRTDTQYF. CDR3 DNA: TGTGCCAGCAGTCCCGACAGGCGACGTACAGATACGCAGTATTTT. The full variable domain, with the rest looked up from reference TRBV28 and TRBJ2-3, is DVKVTQSSRYLVKRTGEKVFLECVQDMDHENMFWYRQDPGLGLRLIYFSYDVKMKEKGDIPEGYSVSREKKERFSLILESASTNQTSMYLCASSPDRRRTDTQYFGPGTRLTVL.

The chain couples TRBV11-2 to TRBJ1-2, with TRBD1 identical over 7 bases. This CDR3 spans 17 amino acids. With V trimmed by 1 base and J by 4 bases, 12 bases remained unmatched. Germline V gives CDR1 SGHAT, CDR2 FQNNGV. In nucleotides, the CDR3 is TGTGCCAGCAGCTTAGTTTCCTCTCCAGGGACAGTCTATGGCTACACCTTC. Translated: CASSLVSSPGTVYGYTF.

The chain carries TRBV19 and TRBJ1-5, with TRBD1 identical over 8 bases. This CDR3 has 16 amino acids. Germline values: CDR1 LNHDA, CDR2 SQIVND (reference sequence). The V gene end was trimmed by 2 bases and the J gene end by 9 bases; junction bases not matched to a gene: 12. CDR3 region: CASSIPRGQGMSPQHF. The CDR3 DNA is TGTGCCAGTAGTATACCCCGAGGACAGGGAATGTCGCCCCAGCATTTT.

The genes are TRBV28 and TRBJ1-1, with D perhaps matching TRBD1 (5 bases). The CDR3 sequence is 16 residues long. Looked up from germline, CDR1 is MDHEN and CDR2 is SYDVKM. V was shortened by 3 bases and J by 1 base, with 15 bases between the two germline ends. The CDR3 nucleotides read TGTGCCAGCAGTTTGGCCCAGGGTCTTACGAACACTGAAGCTTTCTTT. Its protein product is CASSLAQGLTNTEAFF.

This sequence joins TRBV28 and TRBJ1-5, with 10 bases fitting TRBD1. The V gene's germline CDR1 is MDHEN and CDR2 SYDVKM. The CDR3 loop spans 19 amino acids. Trimming took 2 bases from V and 0 from J; bases not matched to a gene: 10. The CDR3 DNA sequence: TGTGCCAGCAGTTTACACCTCGGGACAGGGGTCCTTAGCAATCAGCCCCAGCATTTT. The encoded protein is CASSLHLGTGVLSNQPQHF.

In regard to this clone: Other DNA sequences from this sample encode an identical CDR3 as well. This chain joins TRBV6-5 and TRBJ2-3; no clear D. CDR1 is MNHEY, CDR2 SVGAGI, per germline. This CDR3 has 12 residues. Trimming took 6 bases from V and 0 from J, leaving 4 bases between them. CDR3 loop: CASSSSTDTQYF. For the CDR3, the DNA is TGTGCCAGCAGCTCCAGCACAGATACGCAGTATTTT.

The gene calls are TRBV28 and TRBJ1-4; D is ambiguous. The CDR3 contains 16 residues. V was cut by 5 bases and J by 0 bases, with 13 bases left in between. Germline V gene lookup returns CDR1 MDHEN and CDR2 SYDVKM. Here the CDR3 DNA reads TGTGCCAGCAGTCCCCCCAGGTTTACAACTAATGAAAAACTGTTTTTT. Protein: CASSPPRFTTNEKLFF.

Here the CDR3 DNA reads TGTGCCAGCAGCTTAGGGGGGGGACCCAAACAAGAGACCCAGTACTTC. It yields the protein CASSLGGGPKQETQYF. The V and J genes are TRBV7-6 and TRBJ2-5, with 7 bases that match TRBD2. The CDR3 sequence is 16 residues long. Unmatched junction bases numbered 7, after V lost 1 base and J lost 2 bases. Germline assignment: CDR1 SGHVS and CDR2 FNYEAQ.

CDR3 in amino acids: CASSQGPFTGELFF. The CDR3 DNA is TGTGCCAGCAGTCAGGGACCGTTCACCGGGGAGCTGTTTTTT. The chain employs TRBV28 and TRBJ2-2; D is tentatively TRBD1 or TRBD2 (5 bases each). Between the trimmed V and J ends, which lost 5 bases and 4 bases, there was a span of 11 bases. The CDR3 sequence is 14 residues long. The germline CDR1 and CDR2 sequences are MDHEN and SYDVKM.

This chain connects TRBV6-1 to TRBJ1-1; D is unresolved. CDR1 is MNHNS and CDR2 is SASEGT in the germline V gene. The CDR3 is 13 amino acids. V shed 2 bases and J shed 1 base, with 5 bases lying between them. CDR3 sequence: CASSEPTNTEAFF. DNA of the CDR3: TGTGCCAGCAGTGAACCCACGAACACTGAAGCTTTCTTT.